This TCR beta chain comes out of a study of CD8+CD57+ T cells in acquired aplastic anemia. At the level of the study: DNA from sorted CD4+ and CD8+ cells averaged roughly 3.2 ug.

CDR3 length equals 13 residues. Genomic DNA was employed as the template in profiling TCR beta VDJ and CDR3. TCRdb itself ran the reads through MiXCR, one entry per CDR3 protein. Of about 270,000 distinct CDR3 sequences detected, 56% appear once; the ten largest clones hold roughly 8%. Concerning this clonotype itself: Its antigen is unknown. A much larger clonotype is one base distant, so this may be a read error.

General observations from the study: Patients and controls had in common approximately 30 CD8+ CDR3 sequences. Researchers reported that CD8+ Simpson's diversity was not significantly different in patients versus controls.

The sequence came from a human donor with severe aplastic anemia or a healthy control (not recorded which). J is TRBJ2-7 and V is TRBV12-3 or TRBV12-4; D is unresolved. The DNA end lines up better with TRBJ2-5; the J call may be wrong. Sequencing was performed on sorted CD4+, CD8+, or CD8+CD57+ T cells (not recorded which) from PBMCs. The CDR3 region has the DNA TGTGCCAGCAGTTTTCCGACCCAAGAGACCCAGTACTTC. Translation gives CASSFPTQETQYF.